This record looks at one T cell receptor beta chain sequence and its context. This clonotype appeared many times. No antigen is known for it. The input lacks base qualities; no much larger clone sits a single base away. What this sample's treatment or condition label stands for: allogeneic hematopoietic cell transplantation with graft depleted of TCRalphabeta T cells and CD19 B cells. The children who served as transplant recipients had been given grafts of TCRalphabeta/CD19-depleted allogeneic hematopoietic cells. Libraries were prepared through PCR. The instrument given in TCRdb is Illumina HiSeq 2500. To normalize quantification of the TCRbeta repertoire, the TCR libraries were built with molecular barcoding that relied on unique molecular identifiers. Using fastp at Q25 and MiXCR, TCRdb reprocessed the public reads and kept productive beta chains. Each CDR3 protein gets just one entry, which takes the most common genes and DNA from the rows behind it. The sample table contains 200,000 to 250,000 distinct CDR3 sequences; only one count was recorded for approximately 10% of them. Of the sample, 28% is held by the ten largest clones.

This entry belongs to a study of T-cell reconstitution after alpha-beta-depleted transplantation in children (dated by TCRdb to the mid-2010s). For the study in its entirety: The study quantitatively tracked T-cell immune reconstitution after TCRalphabeta/CD19-depleted allogeneic hematopoietic cell transplantation in children using TCR repertoire profiling. What the research found in general, with its limitations: Hyperexpanded clone frequencies declined over subsequent months; after one year, T-cell counts and TCRbeta diversity were mostly attributed to newly produced T cells. The high TCRbeta diversity at day 60 in some patients was ascribed to recipient T cells and intrathymic progenitors that had survived conditioning. The apparently early alphabetaT-cell count recovery about two months after transplant was reportedly dependent on only several hundred rapidly expanded clones derived from non-depleted graft cells.

At the junction V is shortened by 6 bases and J by 1 base, with 6 bases in between. CDR1 and CDR2, per the germline V gene (reference sequence), are SEHNR and FQNEAQ. From the cysteine through the phenylalanine, the CDR3 covers 12 amino acids. CDR3 DNA only is kept here, 36 bases in frame from base 1. The chain uses TRBV7-9 and TRBJ2-5, with no D gene named confidently. This sequence originates from a child in the first two years of life with acute myeloid leukemia, due to receive a stem cell transplant. The starting material was PBMCs, obtained before TCRalphabeta/CD19-depleted stem cell transplant. The DNA sequence is as follows: TGTGCCAGCAGGTTATCCCAAGAGACCCAGTACTTC. Translated, it gives CASRLSQETQYF.